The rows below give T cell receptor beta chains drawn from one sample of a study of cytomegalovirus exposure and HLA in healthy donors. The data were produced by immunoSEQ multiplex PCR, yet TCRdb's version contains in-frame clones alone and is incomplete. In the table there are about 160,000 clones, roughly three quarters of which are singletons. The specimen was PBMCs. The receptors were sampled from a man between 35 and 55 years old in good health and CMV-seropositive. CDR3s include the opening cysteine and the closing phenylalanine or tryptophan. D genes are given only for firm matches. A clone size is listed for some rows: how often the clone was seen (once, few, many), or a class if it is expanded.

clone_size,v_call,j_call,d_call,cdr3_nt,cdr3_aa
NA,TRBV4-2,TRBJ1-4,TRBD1,TGTGCCAGCAGCCAAGATGGCGTAGGACAGGGGAATGAAAAACTGTTTTTT,CASSQDGVGQGNEKLFF
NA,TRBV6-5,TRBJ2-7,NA,TGTGCCAGCAGCCCAAACAGGGTCCGGTACGAGCAGTACTTC,CASSPNRVRYEQYF
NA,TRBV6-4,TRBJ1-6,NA,TGTGCCAGCAACGAGGGCGGCGATTCACCCCTCCACTTT,CASNEGGDSPLHF
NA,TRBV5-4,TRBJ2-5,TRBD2,TGTGCCAGCAGCTTGTTCTCTAGCGGGGGGGCGGAGACCCAGTACTTC,CASSLFSSGGAETQYF
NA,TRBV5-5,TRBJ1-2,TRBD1,TGTGCCAGCAGCCTCGAGACAGGGACATATGGCTACACCTTC,CASSLETGTYGYTF
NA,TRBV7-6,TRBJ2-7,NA,TGTGCCAGCAGCCTCCAGACAGGAACTTCCTACGAGCAGTACTTC,CASSLQTGTSYEQYF
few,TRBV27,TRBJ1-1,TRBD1,TGTGCCAGCAGGTTGACAGGGGGCGGCACTGAAGCTTTCTTT,CASRLTGGGTEAFF
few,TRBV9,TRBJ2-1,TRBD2,TGTGCCAGCAGTATAGCGGGGGACTACAATGAGCAGTTCTTC,CASSIAGDYNEQFF
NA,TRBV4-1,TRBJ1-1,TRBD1,TGCGCCAGCAGCCAAGCTGCCACCAGGGGGATTACGAACACTGAAGCTTTCTTT,CASSQAATRGITNTEAFF
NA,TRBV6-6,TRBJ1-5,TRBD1,TGTGCCAGCAGTGACAGGGTCCAGCCCCAGCATTTT,CASSDRVQPQHF
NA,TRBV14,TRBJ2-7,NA,TGTGCCAGCAGCCAGTCTCGAGGACAGATCTACGAGCAGTACTTC,CASSQSRGQIYEQYF
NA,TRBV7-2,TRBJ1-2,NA,TGTGCCAGCCGCGGCAGGGGTCCCTATGGCTACACCTTC,CASRGRGPYGYTF
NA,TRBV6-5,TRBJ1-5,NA,TGTGCCAGTGCAGGACAGAACAATCAGCCCCAGCATTTT,CASAGQNNQPQHF
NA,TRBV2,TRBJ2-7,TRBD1,TGTGCCAGCAGTGCCCGGACAGGGATTAAAGGTCGCTACGAGCAGTACTTC,CASSARTGIKGRYEQYF
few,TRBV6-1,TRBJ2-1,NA,TGTGCCAGCAGTGAGGGAGGGGGGGCGGATGAGCAGTTCTTC,CASSEGGGADEQFF
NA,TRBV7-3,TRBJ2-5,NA,TGTGCCAGCAGCCCCCTCGGGAACCTGGGACTAGAGACCCAGTACTTC,CASSPLGNLGLETQYF
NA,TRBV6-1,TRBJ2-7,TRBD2,TGTGCCAGCAGCGAACCGGGGGGGTCAGGGGAGCAGTACTTC,CASSEPGGSGEQYF
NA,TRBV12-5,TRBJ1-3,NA,TGTGCTAGTGGTTCCTCGGGAAACACCATATATTTT,CASGSSGNTIYF
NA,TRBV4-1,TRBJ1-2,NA,TGCGCCAGCAGCCAAGACAGCGCAGTCTATGGCTACACCTTC,CASSQDSAVYGYTF
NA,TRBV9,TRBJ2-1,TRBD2,TGTGCCAGCAGCGTAGGCGGGGGGCAATACAATGAGCAGTTCTTC,CASSVGGGQYNEQFF
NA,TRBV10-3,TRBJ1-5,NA,TGTGCCATCAGCGAGATCGTAGATCAGCCCCAGCATTTT,CAISEIVDQPQHF
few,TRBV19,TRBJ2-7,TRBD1,TGTGCCAGTTCGTGGGACAGGGACGGTGAGCAGTACTTC,CASSWDRDGEQYF
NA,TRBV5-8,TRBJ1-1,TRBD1,TGTGCCAGCAGCCCGACCGGGACAGGGAGAGACACTGAAGCTTTCTTT,CASSPTGTGRDTEAFF
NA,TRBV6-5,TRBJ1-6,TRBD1,TGTGCCAGCAGTAGGGGACAGGGAGATAATTCACCCCTCCACTTT,CASSRGQGDNSPLHF
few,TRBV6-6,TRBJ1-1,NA,TGTGCCAGCAGTCCCCAGGTCACTGAAGCTTTCTTT,CASSPQVTEAFF
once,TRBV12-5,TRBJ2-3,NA,TGTGCTAGCTCTCGGGAGTGGGATACGCAGTATTTT,CASSREWDTQYF
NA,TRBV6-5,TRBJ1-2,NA,TGTGCCAGCAGTCCGGGGATGACTAACTATGGCTACACCTTC,CASSPGMTNYGYTF
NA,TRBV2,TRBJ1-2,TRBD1,TGTGCCAGCAGTGAACAGGGGGTCGCTAACTATGGCTACACCTTC,CASSEQGVANYGYTF
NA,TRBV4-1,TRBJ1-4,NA,TGCGCCAGCAGCCAAGGGACAGATGAAAAACTGTTTTTT,CASSQGTDEKLFF